This TCR beta chain was captured in a study of OX40 agonist ivuxolimab in advanced cancers. Background for the entire study: Ivuxolimab, which targeted the costimulatory receptor OX40 (CD134), was an agonistic, fully human IgG2 monoclonal antibody. Partial responses were achieved by three dose-escalation patients, of whom one had hepatocellular carcinoma and two had cutaneous melanoma. In the dose-escalation cohort, more than 75% of patients were male, and the mean age was roughly 60 years, with a range of roughly 20 to 80. Intravenous ivuxolimab was administered to patients every 2 weeks at six dose levels: 0.01, 0.1, 0.3, 1.5, 3 and 10 mg/kg. The paper covers the monotherapy dose-escalation part of the phase I ivuxolimab trial, which included N ≈ 54 patients. Among the roughly 50 dose-escalation patients, 19 had hepatocellular carcinoma, about 15 melanoma, 9 renal cell carcinoma and 9 head and neck cancer. Prior anti-PD-1, anti-PD-L1 or anti-CTLA-4 therapy was permitted, and checkpoint inhibitors had been received by about 36% of dose-escalation patients. Peripheral TCRbeta sequencing aimed to test whether ivuxolimab altered TCR sequence diversity and caused clonal T-cell expansion. Study-wide conclusions, independent of this receptor: In partial responders in the 0.1-3.0 mg/kg groups, normalized peripheral clonal expansion was found to be among the lowest, especially among CD8+ T cells. After ivuxolimab, expanded clones were on average more numerous among CD8+ T cells than among CD4+ T cells. Antigen specificity was not determined for the clonally expanded peripheral T cells. At doses from 0.1 to 3.0 mg/kg, clonal expansion was seen in both CD4+ and CD8+ blood T cells between baseline and week 6. Low levels of normalized T-cell clonal expansion were also seen in some patients who did not respond.

Patients with a history of autoimmune disease or receiving systemic immunosuppression were excluded from the trial. Peripheral blood for TCR sequencing was collected from all dose cohorts at baseline, on cycle 4 day 1, and on cycle 7 day 1. Samples were obtained from an open-label, multicenter, first-in-human phase I dose-escalation trial of ivuxolimab. Adults with locally advanced or metastatic head and neck squamous cell, hepatocellular, melanoma or renal cell carcinoma were enrolled in the trial. Before TCR sequencing, CD4+ T cells and CD8+ T cells from peripheral blood were sorted into separate populations. To sequence the TCRbeta CDR3 region, genomic DNA was isolated from the sorted cells. The immunoSEQ Assay was used to sequence the TCRbeta CDR3 regions. The source is immuneACCESS, and TCRdb retained only in-frame sequences with V and J called. Part of the clones is not carried over; for the studies checked, unresolved V genes explain less than half of this, and the remainder is unexplained. Present in this sample are about 58,000 clones, more than 85% of which were seen just once. Roughly 0.77% of the sample is held by the ten biggest clonotypes.

Concerning this clone: The antigen it recognizes is unknown. Base-call qualities are not available, and no considerably larger clone is one nucleotide away.

CDR3 length: 13 amino acids, cysteine to phenylalanine. The read is trimmed to its CDR3 DNA, 39 bases read in frame from base 1. According to the germline V gene, CDR1 reads SNHLY and CDR2 reads FYNNEI. Relative to germline, V is 5 bases shorter and J is 8 bases shorter, with 15 bases between their ends. The rearrangement joined TRBV2 to TRBJ1-2; the D gene assignment is ambiguous. This sample comprised CD4+ or CD8+ T cells sorted from blood, obtained in a trial of the OX40 agonist ivuxolimab. This TCR was recovered from an adult with an advanced solid tumor such as melanoma, head and neck, liver or kidney cancer. The CDR3: CASSFRTVGGYTF. The DNA sequence is as follows: TGTGCCAGCAGTTTCCGGACCGTGGGCGGCTACACCTTC.